This T cell receptor (beta chain) was identified during a study of OX40 agonist ivuxolimab in advanced cancers. Turning to the overall study: Ivuxolimab, which targeted the costimulatory receptor OX40 (CD134), was an agonistic, fully human IgG2 monoclonal antibody. Intravenous ivuxolimab was administered to patients every 2 weeks at six dose levels: 0.01, 0.1, 0.3, 1.5, 3 and 10 mg/kg. Of the 50 to 55 patients in dose escalation, around 20 had hepatocellular carcinoma, about 15 had melanoma, 9 had renal cell carcinoma and 9 had head and neck cancer. In the dose-escalation cohort, approximately 80% of patients were male, and the mean age was approximately 60 years with a range of roughly 23 to 79. Patients were allowed to have had prior anti-PD-1, anti-PD-L1 or anti-CTLA-4 therapy, and around 43% of the dose-escalation patients had been treated with checkpoint inhibitors. Partial responses occurred in three dose-escalation patients, of whom one had hepatocellular carcinoma and two had cutaneous melanoma. Peripheral TCRbeta sequencing aimed to test whether ivuxolimab altered TCR sequence diversity and caused clonal T-cell expansion. The monotherapy dose-escalation portion (N = 52 patients) of the phase I ivuxolimab trial is reported in the paper.

To sequence the TCRbeta CDR3 region, genomic DNA was isolated from the sorted cells. TCRbeta CDR3 regions were sequenced using the immunoSEQ Assay. TCRdb limited this immuneACCESS table to in-frame rearrangements with V and J called. A share of clones is missing; checked studies link under half to unresolved V genes, and the rest is unexplained. In all, the sample holds some 50,000 clones, and 88% of those were seen once. The top ten hold more than 55% of the sample. Patients with a history of autoimmune disease or receiving systemic immunosuppression were excluded from the trial. Peripheral blood for TCR sequencing was collected from all dose cohorts at baseline, on cycle 4 day 1, and on cycle 7 day 1. Samples came from an open-label, multicenter, first-in-human phase I dose-escalation trial of ivuxolimab. Adults with locally advanced or metastatic melanoma, renal cell, hepatocellular, or head and neck squamous cell carcinoma were enrolled in the trial. Before TCR sequencing, CD4+ T cells and CD8+ T cells from peripheral blood were sorted into separate populations.

General study outcomes and caveats: Low levels of normalized T-cell clonal expansion were also shown by some nonresponding patients. The antigen specificity of the clonally expanded peripheral T cells was not determined. In the 0.1-3.0 mg/kg groups, partial responders had among the lowest normalized peripheral clonal expansion, particularly in CD8+ T cells. After ivuxolimab, more expanded clones were found on average in CD8+ T cells than in CD4+ T cells. At doses of 0.1 to 3.0 mg/kg, clonal expansion of both CD4+ and CD8+ T cells in blood was seen between baseline and week 6.

On this clone: Its antigen is still unknown. No much larger clone is present one base from it, and per-base qualities are unavailable.

Spanning cysteine to phenylalanine, the CDR3 consists of 16 amino acids. The sequence is cut down to CDR3 DNA, 48 bases in frame from base 1. Reading the germline V gene (reference sequence) gives CDR1 SEHNR and CDR2 FQNEAQ. Ends trimmed: V by 5 bases, J by 4 bases; bases unmatched to a gene: 11. The chain links TRBV7-9 with TRBJ2-7, and 10 bases in between align with TRBD1. The receptor was derived from an adult with an advanced solid tumor such as melanoma, head and neck, liver or kidney cancer. The starting material was CD4+ or CD8+ T cells sorted from blood, obtained in a trial of the OX40 agonist ivuxolimab. The CDR3 has the sequence CASSPRDPGQGYEQYF. The nucleotides read TGTGCCAGCAGCCCCAGGGATCCGGGACAGGGGTACGAGCAGTACTTC.